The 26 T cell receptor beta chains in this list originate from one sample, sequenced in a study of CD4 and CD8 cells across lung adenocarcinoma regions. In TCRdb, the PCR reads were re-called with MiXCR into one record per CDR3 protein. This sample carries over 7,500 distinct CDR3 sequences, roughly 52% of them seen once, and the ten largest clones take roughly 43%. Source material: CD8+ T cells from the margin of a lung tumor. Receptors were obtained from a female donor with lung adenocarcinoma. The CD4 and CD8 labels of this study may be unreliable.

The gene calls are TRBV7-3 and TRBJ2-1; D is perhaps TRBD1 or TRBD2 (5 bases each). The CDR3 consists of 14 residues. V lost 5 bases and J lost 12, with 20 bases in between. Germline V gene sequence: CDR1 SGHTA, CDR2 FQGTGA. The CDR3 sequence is CASSDTIGPRGQFF. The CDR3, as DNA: TGTGCCAGCAGCGACACCATAGGGCCGAGGGGGCAGTTCTTC.

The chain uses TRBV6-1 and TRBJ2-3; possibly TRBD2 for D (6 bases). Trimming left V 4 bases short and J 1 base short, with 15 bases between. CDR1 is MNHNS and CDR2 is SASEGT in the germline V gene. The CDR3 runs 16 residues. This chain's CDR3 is CASSAPGGRGTDTQYF. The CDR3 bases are TGTGCCAGCAGTGCGCCCGGGGGAAGGGGCACAGATACGCAGTATTTT.

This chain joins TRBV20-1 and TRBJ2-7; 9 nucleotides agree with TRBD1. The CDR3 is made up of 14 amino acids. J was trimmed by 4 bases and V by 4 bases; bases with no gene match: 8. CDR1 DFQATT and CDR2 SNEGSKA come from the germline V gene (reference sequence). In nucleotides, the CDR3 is TGCAGTGCTACCAGACAGGGGGGCATTTACGAGCAGTACTTC. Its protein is CSATRQGGIYEQYF.

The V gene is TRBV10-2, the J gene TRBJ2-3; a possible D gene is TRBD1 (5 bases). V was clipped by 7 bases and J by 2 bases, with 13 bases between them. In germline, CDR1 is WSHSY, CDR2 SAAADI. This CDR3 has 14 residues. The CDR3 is CASTYGAPTDTQYF. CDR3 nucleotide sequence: TGCGCCAGCACCTATGGGGCCCCCACAGATACGCAGTATTTT.

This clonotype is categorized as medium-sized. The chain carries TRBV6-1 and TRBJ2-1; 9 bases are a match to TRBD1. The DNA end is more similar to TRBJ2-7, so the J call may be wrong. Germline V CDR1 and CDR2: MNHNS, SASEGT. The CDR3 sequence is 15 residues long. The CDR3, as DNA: TGTGCCAGCAGGGATTCCGGGACAGGGACGTACGAGCAGTACGTC. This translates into CASRDSGTGTYEQYV.

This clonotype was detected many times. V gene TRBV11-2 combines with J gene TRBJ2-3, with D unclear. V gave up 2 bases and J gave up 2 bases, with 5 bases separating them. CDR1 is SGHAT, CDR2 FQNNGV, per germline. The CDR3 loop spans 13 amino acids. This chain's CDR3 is CASSLRHTDTQYF. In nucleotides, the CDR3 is TGTGCCAGCAGCTTACGGCACACAGATACGCAGTATTTT.

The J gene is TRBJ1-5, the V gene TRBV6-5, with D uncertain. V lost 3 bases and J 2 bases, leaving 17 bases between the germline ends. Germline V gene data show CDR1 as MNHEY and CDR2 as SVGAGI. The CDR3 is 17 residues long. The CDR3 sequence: CASSYMYGRTGNQPQHF. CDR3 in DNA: TGTGCCAGCAGTTATATGTATGGCAGAACCGGCAATCAGCCCCAGCATTTT.

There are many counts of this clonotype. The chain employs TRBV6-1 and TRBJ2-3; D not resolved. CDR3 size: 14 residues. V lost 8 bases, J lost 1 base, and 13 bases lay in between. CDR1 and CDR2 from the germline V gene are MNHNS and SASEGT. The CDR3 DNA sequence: TGTGCCAGCGCGGCCAGTATCGGCACAGATACGCAGTATTTT. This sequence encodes CASAASIGTDTQYF.

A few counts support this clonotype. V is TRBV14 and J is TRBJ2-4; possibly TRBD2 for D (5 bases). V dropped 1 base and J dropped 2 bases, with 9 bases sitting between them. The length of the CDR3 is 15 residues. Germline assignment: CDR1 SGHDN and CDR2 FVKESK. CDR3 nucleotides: TGTGCCAGCAGCCAAGTACTAGGTACCAAAAACATTCAGTACTTC. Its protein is CASSQVLGTKNIQYF.

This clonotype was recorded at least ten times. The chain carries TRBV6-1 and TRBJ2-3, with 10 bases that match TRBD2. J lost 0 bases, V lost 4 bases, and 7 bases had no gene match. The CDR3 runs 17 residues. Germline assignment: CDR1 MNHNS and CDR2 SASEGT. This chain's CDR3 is CASSVGTSAFSTDTQYF. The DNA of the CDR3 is TGTGCCAGCAGTGTCGGGACTAGCGCCTTCAGCACAGATACGCAGTATTTT.

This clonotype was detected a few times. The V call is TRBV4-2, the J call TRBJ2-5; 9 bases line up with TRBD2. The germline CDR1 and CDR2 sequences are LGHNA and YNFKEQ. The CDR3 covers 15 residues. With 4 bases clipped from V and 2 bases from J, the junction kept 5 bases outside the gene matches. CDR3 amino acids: CASSPSGVTQETQYF. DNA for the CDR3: TGTGCCAGCAGCCCTAGCGGGGTTACTCAAGAGACCCAGTACTTC.

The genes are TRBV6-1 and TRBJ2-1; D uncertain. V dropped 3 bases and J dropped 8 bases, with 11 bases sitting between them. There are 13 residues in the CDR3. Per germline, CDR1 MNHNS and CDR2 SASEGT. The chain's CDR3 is CASSDDWKDEQFF. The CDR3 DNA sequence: TGTGCCAGCAGTGACGACTGGAAAGATGAGCAGTTCTTC.

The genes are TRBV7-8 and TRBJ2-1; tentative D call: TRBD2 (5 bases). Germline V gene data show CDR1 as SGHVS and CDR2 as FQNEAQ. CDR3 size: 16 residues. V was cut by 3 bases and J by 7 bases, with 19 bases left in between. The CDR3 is CASSFNRGCAGNEQFF. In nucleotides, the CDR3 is TGTGCCAGCAGCTTTAACCGGGGTTGTGCGGGTAATGAGCAGTTCTTC.

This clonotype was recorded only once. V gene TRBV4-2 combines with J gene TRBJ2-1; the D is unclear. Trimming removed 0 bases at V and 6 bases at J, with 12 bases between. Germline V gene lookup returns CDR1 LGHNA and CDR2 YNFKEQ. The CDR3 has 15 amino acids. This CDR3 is CASSQDWATLNEQFF. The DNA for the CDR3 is TGTGCCAGCAGCCAAGATTGGGCTACGCTCAATGAGCAGTTCTTC.

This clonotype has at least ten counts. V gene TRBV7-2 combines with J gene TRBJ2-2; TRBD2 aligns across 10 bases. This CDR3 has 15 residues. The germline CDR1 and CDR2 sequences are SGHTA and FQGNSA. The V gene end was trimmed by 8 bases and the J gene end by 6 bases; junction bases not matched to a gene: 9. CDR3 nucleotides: TGTGCCAGCGCCACTCTAGCGGGAGCCGCCGGGGAGCTGTTTTTT. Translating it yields CASATLAGAAGELFF.

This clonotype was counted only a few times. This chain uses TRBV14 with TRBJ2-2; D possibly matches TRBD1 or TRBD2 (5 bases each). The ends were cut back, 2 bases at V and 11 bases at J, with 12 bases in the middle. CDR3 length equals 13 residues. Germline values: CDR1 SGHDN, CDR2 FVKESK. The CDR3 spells CASSQSRGGELFF. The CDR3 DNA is TGTGCCAGCAGCCAATCGAGGGGCGGAGAGCTGTTTTTT.

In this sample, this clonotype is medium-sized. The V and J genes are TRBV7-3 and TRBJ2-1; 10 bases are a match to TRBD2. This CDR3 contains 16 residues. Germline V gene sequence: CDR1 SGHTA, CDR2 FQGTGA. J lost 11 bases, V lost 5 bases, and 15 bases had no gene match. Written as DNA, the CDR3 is TGTGCCAGCAGCCAAGGTATAGCGGGAGGCCGGAGTCAGCAGTTCTTC. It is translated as CASSQGIAGGRSQQFF.

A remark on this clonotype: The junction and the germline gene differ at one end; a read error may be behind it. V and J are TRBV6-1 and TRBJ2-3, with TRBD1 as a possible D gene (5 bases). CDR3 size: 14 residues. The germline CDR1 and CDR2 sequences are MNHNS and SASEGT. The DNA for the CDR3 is TGTGCCAGCATATGGTCTTCAGGGAAAAACATGCAGTACTTT. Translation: CASIWSSGKNMQYF.

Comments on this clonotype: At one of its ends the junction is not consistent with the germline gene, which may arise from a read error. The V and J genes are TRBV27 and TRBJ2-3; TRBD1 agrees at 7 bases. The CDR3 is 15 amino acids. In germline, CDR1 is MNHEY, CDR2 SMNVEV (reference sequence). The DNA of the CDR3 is TGTGCCAGCAGGCAGGGGGTACGACTCACAGATACGCAGTATTTC. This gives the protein CASRQGVRLTDTQYF.

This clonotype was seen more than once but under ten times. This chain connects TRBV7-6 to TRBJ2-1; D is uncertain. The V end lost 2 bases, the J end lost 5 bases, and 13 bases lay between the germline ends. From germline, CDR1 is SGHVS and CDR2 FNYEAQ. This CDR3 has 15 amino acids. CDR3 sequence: CASSLSGSVHNEQFF. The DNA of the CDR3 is TGTGCCAGCAGCTTATCGGGCAGCGTCCACAATGAGCAGTTCTTC.

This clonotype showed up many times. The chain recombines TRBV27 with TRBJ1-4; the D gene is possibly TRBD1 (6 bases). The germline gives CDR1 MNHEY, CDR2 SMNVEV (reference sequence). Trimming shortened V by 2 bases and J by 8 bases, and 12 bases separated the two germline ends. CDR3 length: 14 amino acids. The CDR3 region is CASSLDRWGEKLFF. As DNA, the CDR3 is TGTGCCAGCAGTTTAGACAGGTGGGGGGAAAAACTGTTTTTT. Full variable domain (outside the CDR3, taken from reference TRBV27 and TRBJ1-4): EAQVTQNPRYLITVTGKKLTVTCSQNMNHEYMSWYRQDPGLGLRQIYYSMNVEVTDKGDVPEGYKVSRKEKRNFPLILESPSPNQTSLYFCASSLDRWGEKLFFGSGTQLSVL.

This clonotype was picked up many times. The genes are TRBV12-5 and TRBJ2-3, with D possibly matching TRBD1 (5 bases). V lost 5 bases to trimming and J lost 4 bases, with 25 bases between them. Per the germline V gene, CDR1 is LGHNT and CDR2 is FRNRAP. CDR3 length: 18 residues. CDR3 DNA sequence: TGTGCTAGTGGTGCCCTCCAGGGCTCCTGGATAAATGCAGATACGCAGTATTTT. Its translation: CASGALQGSWINADTQYF. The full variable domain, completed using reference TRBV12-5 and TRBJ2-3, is DARVTQTPRHKVTEMGQEVTMRCQPILGHNTVFWYRQTMMQGLELLAYFRNRAPLDDSGMPKDRFSAEMPDATLATLKIQPSEPRDSAVYFCASGALQGSWINADTQYFGPGTRLTVL.

For the CDR3, the DNA is TGTGCCAGCAGCCCCACCGGGACAGGCTCATCCTACGAGCAGTTCTTC. Its translation: CASSPTGTGSSYEQFF. V and J are TRBV14 and TRBJ2-1, with 8 bases matching TRBD1. This CDR3 spans 16 amino acids. After removal of 4 bases from V and 10 bases from J, the junction contained 15 bases not matched to a gene. Germline V gene lookup returns CDR1 SGHDN and CDR2 FVKESK.

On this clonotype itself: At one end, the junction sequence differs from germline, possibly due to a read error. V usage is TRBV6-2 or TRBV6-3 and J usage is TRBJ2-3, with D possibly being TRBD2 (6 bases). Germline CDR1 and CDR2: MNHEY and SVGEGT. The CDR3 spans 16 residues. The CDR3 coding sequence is TGTGCCAGCAGCCTCAGCGGGCCTTCATGGAGGGATATGCAGTATTTC. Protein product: CASSLSGPSWRDMQYF.

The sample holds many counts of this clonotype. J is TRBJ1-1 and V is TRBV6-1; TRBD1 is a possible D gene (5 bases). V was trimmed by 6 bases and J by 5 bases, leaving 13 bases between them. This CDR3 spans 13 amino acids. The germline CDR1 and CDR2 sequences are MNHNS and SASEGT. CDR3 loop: CASRGVKGTEAFF. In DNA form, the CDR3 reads TGTGCCAGCAGGGGGGTTAAGGGTACTGAAGCTTTCTTT.

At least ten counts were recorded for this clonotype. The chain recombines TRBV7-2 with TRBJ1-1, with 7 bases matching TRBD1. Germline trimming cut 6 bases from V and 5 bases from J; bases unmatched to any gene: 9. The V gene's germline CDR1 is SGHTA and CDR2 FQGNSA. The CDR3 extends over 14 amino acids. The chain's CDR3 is CASRKPQGGTEAFF. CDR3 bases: TGTGCCAGCAGAAAACCCCAGGGGGGAACTGAAGCTTTCTTT.